What follows are 26 T cell receptor beta chains derived from one specimen sequenced in a study of blood T cell repertoires in COVID-19. Sequencing used immunoSEQ multiplex PCR; TCRdb keeps in-frame clones, though not all of them. This sample yields under 300,000 clones, of which approximately 91% are seen a single time; around 0.86% belongs to the top ten. The specimen sequenced was peripheral blood. All receptors come from a man aged 30 to 39 with COVID-19, enrolled during active disease.

The chain couples TRBV2 to TRBJ1-4; tentative D call: TRBD1 (6 bases). This CDR3 has 15 amino acids. Germline CDR1 reads SNHLY; CDR2 reads FYNNEI. The ends were cut back, 4 bases at V and 8 bases at J, with 17 bases in the middle. CDR3 residues: CASSGGGRFWEKLFF. CDR3 in DNA: TGTGCCAGCAGTGGAGGGGGTCGGTTTTGGGAAAAACTGTTTTTT.

The gene calls are TRBV23-1 and TRBJ1-1; 7 bases are shared with TRBD1. TRBV23-1 has ORF status, its function being uncertain. CDR3 length: 16 amino acids. With 0 bases clipped from V and 0 bases from J, the junction kept 4 bases outside the gene matches. The CDR3 DNA reads as TGCGCCAGCAGTCAATCCCAGGGGGTTATGAACACTGAAGCTTTCTTT. It translates to CASSQSQGVMNTEAFF.

CDR3 in amino acids: CASTPGLFIGETQYF. The CDR3 nucleotides read TGTGCCAGCACCCCGGGACTCTTCATTGGAGAGACCCAGTACTTC. The V and J genes are TRBV9 and TRBJ2-5; possibly TRBD2 for D (6 bases). The V gene's germline CDR1 is SGDLS and CDR2 YYNGEE. The CDR3 has 15 amino acids. Trimming cost V 6 bases and J 4 bases, with 19 bases left between them.

This clone occurred once. V usage is TRBV14 and J usage is TRBJ1-5, with 8 bases identical to TRBD1. With 3 bases clipped from V and 2 bases from J, the junction kept 6 bases outside the gene matches. The CDR3 totals 16 residues. CDR1 and CDR2 from the germline V gene are SGHDN and FVKESK. The DNA for the CDR3 is TGTGCCAGCAGCCAGCGGGAGACAGGGGGCAATCAGCCCCAGCATTTT. Its protein is CASSQRETGGNQPQHF.

This clone was recorded once. This chain's CDR3 is CASRPRQGNTGELFF. The CDR3 DNA reads TGCGCCAGCAGACCTAGACAGGGTAACACCGGGGAGCTGTTTTTT. The chain links TRBV5-1 to TRBJ2-2, with 7 bases that match TRBD1. The CDR3 length is 15 residues. Trimming removed 5 bases from V and 2 bases from J; junction bases left unmatched: 6. CDR1 and CDR2 (germline): SGHRS, YFSETQ.

The chain is built from TRBV19 and TRBJ1-5; D is possibly TRBD1 (5 bases). CDR3 length: 14 amino acids. Germline CDR1 reads LNHDA; CDR2 reads SQIVND (reference sequence). The ends were cut back, 3 bases at V and 6 bases at J, with 12 bases in the middle. The CDR3 region is CASSMMGEAQPQHF. DNA for the CDR3: TGTGCCAGTAGTATGATGGGGGAGGCTCAGCCCCAGCATTTT.

Concerning this clone itself: Additional DNA sequences in this sample encode the identical CDR3. This chain links TRBV5-1 with TRBJ2-5; weak D call: TRBD1 (5 bases). Per germline, CDR1 SGHRS and CDR2 YFSETQ. This CDR3 region has 14 residues. V was clipped by 0 bases and J by 3 bases, with 9 bases between them. The CDR3, as DNA: TGCGCCAGCAGCTTGGGGCAGGGTGAAGAGACCCAGTACTTC. Protein product: CASSLGQGEETQYF.

The gene calls are TRBV6-5 and TRBJ1-2; 12 positions match TRBD1. V shed 8 bases, J shed 7 bases, and the junction held 5 bases outside the gene matches. CDR1 is MNHEY and CDR2 is SVGAGI in the germline V gene. The length of the CDR3 is 13 residues. The CDR3 loop is CASGGTGGFGYTF. CDR3 bases: TGTGCCAGCGGGGGGACAGGGGGCTTTGGCTACACCTTC.

V usage is TRBV9 and J usage is TRBJ2-3; 8 bases are a match to TRBD2. CDR3 size: 16 residues. Germline V gives CDR1 SGDLS, CDR2 YYNGEE. After removal of 0 bases from V and 5 bases from J, the junction contained 8 bases not matched to a gene. The chain's CDR3 is CASSVDPVGGGDTQYF. In DNA, the CDR3 is TGTGCCAGCAGCGTAGACCCCGTCGGGGGGGGAGATACGCAGTATTTT. Combining the CDR3 with reference TRBV9 and TRBJ2-3 gives the whole variable domain DSGVTQTPKHLITATGQRVTLRCSPRSGDLSVYWYQQSLDQGLQFLIQYYNGEERAKGNILERFSAQQFPDLHSELNLSSLELGDSALYFCASSVDPVGGGDTQYFGPGTRLTVL.

The chain links TRBV27 to TRBJ1-5; D unclear. This CDR3 spans 16 amino acids. The V gene's germline CDR1 is MNHEY and CDR2 SMNVEV (reference sequence). V lost 0 bases and J 1 base, leaving 10 bases between the germline ends. The CDR3, as DNA: TGTGCCAGCAGTTTATCGGTGGCTTCGAGCAATCAGCCCCAGCATTTT. Translated: CASSLSVASSNQPQHF.

This clone was found once. This chain joins TRBV7-9 and TRBJ1-2; 8 bases are shared with TRBD1. This CDR3 has 12 residues. The germline CDR1 and CDR2 sequences are SEHNR and FQNEAQ (reference sequence). The ends lost 8 bases at V and 6 bases at J; junction bases unmatched: 5. CDR3 nucleotides: TGTGCCAGCTCAGGGGGCATCGATGGCTACACCTTC. It codes for CASSGGIDGYTF. The whole variable domain, remainder taken from reference TRBV7-9 and TRBJ1-2, is DTGVSQNPRHKITKRGQNVTFRCDPISEHNRLYWYRQTLGQGPEFLTYFQNEAQLEKSRLLSDRFSAERPKGSFSTLEIQRTEQGDSAMYLCASSGGIDGYTFGSGTRLTVV.

This chain joins TRBV12-3 or TRBV12-4 and TRBJ1-2; TRBD1 matches at 7 bases. CDR3 length equals 12 residues. With V trimmed by 7 bases and J by 7 bases, 6 bases remained unmatched. The DNA for the CDR3 is TGTGCCAGCAAAACAGGGGCCTCTGGCTACACCTTC. Amino acid sequence: CASKTGASGYTF.

The chain employs TRBV5-6 and TRBJ1-3; no clear D. Germline lookup yields CDR1 SGHDT and CDR2 YYEEEE. This CDR3 region has 15 residues. V was cut by 0 bases and J by 0 bases, with 7 bases left in between. CDR3 protein: CASSLGQYSGNTIYF. The CDR3 DNA sequence: TGTGCCAGCAGCTTGGGCCAGTACTCTGGAAACACCATATATTTT.

The genes are TRBV11-2 and TRBJ1-5; 7 nucleotides line up with TRBD1. This CDR3 contains 15 residues. Losses at the gene ends were 0 bases for V and 5 bases for J; bases not matched to a gene: 4. Germline CDR1 is SGHAT and CDR2 is FQNNGV. The CDR3 DNA follows: TGTGCCAGCAGCTTAGATGGGACAGCCTATCAGCCCCAGCATTTT. Protein sequence: CASSLDGTAYQPQHF.

The V gene is TRBV3-1 (or the pseudogene TRBV3-2), the J gene TRBJ1-3, with TRBD1 matching over 7 bases. CDR1 LGHDT and CDR2 YNNKEL come from the germline V gene (reference sequence). Germline trimming cut 3 bases from V and 1 base from J; bases unmatched to any gene: 3. This CDR3 is built from 15 residues. This CDR3 is CASSQTGSSGNTIYF. CDR3 bases: TGTGCCAGCAGCCAGACAGGGTCATCTGGAAACACCATATATTTT.

The chain is built from TRBV3-1 (or the pseudogene TRBV3-2) and TRBJ2-3, with D perhaps matching TRBD1 (5 bases). Germline CDR1 reads LGHDT; CDR2 reads YNNKEL (reference sequence). Between the trimmed V and J ends, which lost 4 bases and 3 bases, there was a span of 17 bases. The CDR3 spans 16 residues. CDR3 loop: CASSLRQGGITDTQYF. CDR3 coding DNA: TGTGCCAGCAGCCTTCGTCAGGGCGGAATTACAGATACGCAGTATTTT.

This chain links TRBV5-1 with TRBJ2-1; possible D gene TRBD1, 5 bases. The length of the CDR3 is 15 residues. CDR1 is SGHRS and CDR2 is YFSETQ in the germline V gene. Deletions cut 0 bases from V and 1 base from J, with 8 bases between. The CDR3 loop reads CASSLEGVSYNEQFF. CDR3 nucleotides: TGCGCCAGCAGCTTGGAAGGGGTTTCCTACAATGAGCAGTTCTTC.

The chain combines TRBV7-2 with TRBJ2-4; 11 nucleotides agree with TRBD2. There are 16 residues in the CDR3. V was pared by 5 bases and J by 1 base, with 4 bases of the junction left unmatched. CDR1 is SGHTA and CDR2 is FQGNSA in the germline V gene. The CDR3 DNA is TGTGCCAGCAGCGGGTCTAGCGGGGGGGCCAAAAACATTCAGTACTTC. Its translation: CASSGSSGGAKNIQYF.

The chain employs TRBV5-4 and TRBJ2-4, with 12 bases identical to TRBD1. The CDR3 covers 20 residues. The V segment lost 0 bases and the J segment 0 bases; nucleotides outside the gene matches: 10. From germline, CDR1 is SGHNT and CDR2 YYREEE (reference sequence). CDR3 DNA sequence: TGTGCCAGCAGCTTGGTGGGACAGGGGGCCCACTTACTAGCCAAAAACATTCAGTACTTC. It is translated as CASSLVGQGAHLLAKNIQYF.

This rearrangement joins TRBV3-1 (or the pseudogene TRBV3-2) to TRBJ1-3; D call uncertain. Germline CDR1 and CDR2: LGHDT and YNNKEL (reference sequence). The V gene lost 4 bases and the J gene lost 4 bases, with 11 bases spanning the gap. CDR3 length: 14 amino acids. The CDR3 nucleotides are TGTGCCAGCAGCCCCACCCTAATAGGAAACACCATATATTTT. This translates into CASSPTLIGNTIYF.

Points on this clone: Other DNA sequences in the sample encode the same CDR3. The chain is built from TRBV29-1 and TRBJ2-7, with D possibly TRBD2 on 6 matching bases. V lost 5 bases and J 2 bases, leaving 19 bases between the germline ends. Germline V gene lookup returns CDR1 SQVTM and CDR2 ANQGSEA. CDR3 size: 15 residues. CDR3 region: CSVFIGGGTPYEQYF. CDR3 nucleotide sequence: TGCAGCGTTTTTATCGGGGGAGGCACCCCCTACGAGCAGTACTTC.

The gene calls are TRBV5-1 and TRBJ1-1; 8 nucleotides align to TRBD1. J gave up 0 bases and V 7 bases, and 17 bases lay outside the gene matches. The CDR3 is made up of 18 amino acids. Germline V gene data show CDR1 as SGHRS and CDR2 as YFSETQ. In DNA, the CDR3 is TGCGCCAGCTGCCCAGGGGGAGGACAGGGAGGGTTGAACACTGAAGCTTTCTTT. Translation: CASCPGGGQGGLNTEAFF. Full variable domain (outside the CDR3, taken from reference TRBV5-1 and TRBJ1-1): KAGVTQTPRYLIKTRGQQVTLSCSPISGHRSVSWYQQTPGQGLQFLFEYFSETQRNKGNFPGRFSGRQFSNSRSEMNVSTLELGDSALYLCASCPGGGQGGLNTEAFFGQGTRLTVV.

The chain employs TRBV2 and TRBJ1-5, with a weak D call TRBD1 (5 bases). Germline lookup yields CDR1 SNHLY and CDR2 FYNNEI. The CDR3 spans 17 residues. V was clipped by 2 bases and J by 6 bases, with 20 bases between them. CDR3 coding DNA: TGTGCCAGCAGTGAATGGCAGGGCCTCCTAAACACTCAGCCCCAGCATTTT. Protein: CASSEWQGLLNTQPQHF.

V gene TRBV4-1 combines with J gene TRBJ2-1; 9 bases are a match to TRBD2. This CDR3 comprises 18 residues. CDR1 is MGHRA and CDR2 is YSYEKL in the germline V gene. The ends lost 1 base at V and 4 bases at J; junction bases unmatched: 11. DNA of the CDR3: TGCGCCAGCAGCCAAGGGGGGAGCGGGGGGACCTTATACAATGAGCAGTTCTTC. Protein: CASSQGGSGGTLYNEQFF.

V usage is TRBV4-1 and J usage is TRBJ1-3; no reliable D call. Per germline, CDR1 MGHRA and CDR2 YSYEKL. This CDR3 is built from 15 residues. Trimming shortened V by 6 bases and J by 3 bases, and 15 bases separated the two germline ends. The CDR3 loop reads CASRLTGGGGNTIYF. The CDR3 DNA is TGCGCCAGCAGACTGACTGGAGGAGGTGGAAACACCATATATTTT.

The gene calls are TRBV18 and TRBJ2-5, with TRBD2 matching over 9 bases. V dropped 3 bases and J dropped 5; count of bases not matched to a gene: 7. Germline CDR1 KGHSH, CDR2 LQKENI. This CDR3 region has 15 residues. The CDR3 DNA reads as TGTGCCAGCTCACCGGATGAGCTAGCGGGGGAGACCCAGTACTTC. Translated, it gives CASSPDELAGETQYF.